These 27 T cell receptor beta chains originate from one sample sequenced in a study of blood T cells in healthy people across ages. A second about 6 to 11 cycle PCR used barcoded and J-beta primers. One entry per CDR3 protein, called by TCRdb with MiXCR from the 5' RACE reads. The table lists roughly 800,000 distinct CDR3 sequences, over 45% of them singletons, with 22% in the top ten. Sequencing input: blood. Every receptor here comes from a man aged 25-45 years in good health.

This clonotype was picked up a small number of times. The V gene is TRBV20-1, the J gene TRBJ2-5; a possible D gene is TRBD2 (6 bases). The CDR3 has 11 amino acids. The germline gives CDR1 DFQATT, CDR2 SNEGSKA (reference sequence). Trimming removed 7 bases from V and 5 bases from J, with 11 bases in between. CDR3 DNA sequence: TGCAGTGTTTTCGGGAGCGAGACCCAGTACTTC. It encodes CSVFGSETQYF.

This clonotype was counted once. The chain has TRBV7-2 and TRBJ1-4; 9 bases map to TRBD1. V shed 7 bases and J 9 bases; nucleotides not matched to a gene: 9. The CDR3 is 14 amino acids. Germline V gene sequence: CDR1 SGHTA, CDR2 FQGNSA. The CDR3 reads CASKTGGASQKLFF. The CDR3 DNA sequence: TGTGCCAGCAAAACAGGGGGCGCCTCCCAAAAACTGTTTTTT.

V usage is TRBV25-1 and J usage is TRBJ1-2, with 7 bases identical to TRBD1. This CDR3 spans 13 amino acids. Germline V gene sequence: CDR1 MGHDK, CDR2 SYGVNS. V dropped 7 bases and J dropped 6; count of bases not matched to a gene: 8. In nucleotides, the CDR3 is TGTGCCAGCAATGTAGGGGGCGTGGATGGCTACACCTTC. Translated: CASNVGGVDGYTF.

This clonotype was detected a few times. CDR3 sequence (DNA): TGTGCCAGCAGCTTGATTCAGGGGATCTCCTACGAGCAGTACTTC. This gives the protein CASSLIQGISYEQYF. The chain uses TRBV7-2 and TRBJ2-7; maybe TRBD1 (6 bases). CDR1 is SGHTA and CDR2 is FQGNSA in the germline V gene. With 3 bases removed from V and 0 bases from J, the gap between germline ends came to 12 bases. The CDR3 extends over 15 amino acids.

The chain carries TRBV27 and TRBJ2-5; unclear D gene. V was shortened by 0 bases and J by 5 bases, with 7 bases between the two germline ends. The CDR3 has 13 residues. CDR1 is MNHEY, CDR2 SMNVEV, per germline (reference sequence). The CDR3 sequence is CASSLSLVETQYF. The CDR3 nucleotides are TGTGCCAGCAGTTTATCTCTGGTGGAGACCCAGTACTTC.

CDR3 sequence (DNA): TGTGCCAGCAGATGGACAGGGGGCGGCTACACCTTC. Protein sequence: CASRWTGGGYTF. This chain uses TRBV28 with TRBJ1-2; 11 nucleotides align to TRBD1. The CDR3 sequence is 12 residues long. V shed 6 bases, J shed 8 bases, and the junction held 2 bases outside the gene matches. Germline CDR1 MDHEN, CDR2 SYDVKM.

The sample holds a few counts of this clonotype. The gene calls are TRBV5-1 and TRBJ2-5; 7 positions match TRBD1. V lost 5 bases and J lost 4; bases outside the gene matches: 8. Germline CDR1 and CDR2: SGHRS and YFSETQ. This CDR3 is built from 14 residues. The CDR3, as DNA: TGCGCCAGCAGACGGGACAGTACGGGAGAGACCCAGTACTTC. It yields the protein CASRRDSTGETQYF.

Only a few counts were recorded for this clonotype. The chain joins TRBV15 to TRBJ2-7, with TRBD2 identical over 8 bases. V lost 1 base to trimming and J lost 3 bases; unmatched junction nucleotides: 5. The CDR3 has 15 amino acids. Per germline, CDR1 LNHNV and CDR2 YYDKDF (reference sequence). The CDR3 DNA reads TGTGCCACCAGCAGAGCACTTGGGACTAGCTACGAGCAGTACTTC. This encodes CATSRALGTSYEQYF.

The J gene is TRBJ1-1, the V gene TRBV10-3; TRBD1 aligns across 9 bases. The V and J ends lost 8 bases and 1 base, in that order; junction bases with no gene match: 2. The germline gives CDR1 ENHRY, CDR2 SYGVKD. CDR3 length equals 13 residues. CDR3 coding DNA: TGTGCCATCGGGACAGGGAGGAACACTGAAGCTTTCTTT. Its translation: CAIGTGRNTEAFF.

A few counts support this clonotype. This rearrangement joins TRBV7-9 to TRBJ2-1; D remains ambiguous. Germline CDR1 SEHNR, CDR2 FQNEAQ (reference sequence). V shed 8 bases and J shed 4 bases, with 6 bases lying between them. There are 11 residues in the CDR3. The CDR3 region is CASLPYNEQFF. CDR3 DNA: TGTGCCAGCCTTCCTTACAATGAGCAGTTCTTC.

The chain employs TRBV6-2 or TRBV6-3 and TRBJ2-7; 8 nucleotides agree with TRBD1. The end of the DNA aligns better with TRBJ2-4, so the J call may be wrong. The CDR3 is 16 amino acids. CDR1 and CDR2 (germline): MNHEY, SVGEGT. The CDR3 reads CASSRGPGTGGGIQYF. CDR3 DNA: TGTGCCAGCAGTAGAGGCCCCGGGACAGGAGGGGGCATTCAGTACTTC.

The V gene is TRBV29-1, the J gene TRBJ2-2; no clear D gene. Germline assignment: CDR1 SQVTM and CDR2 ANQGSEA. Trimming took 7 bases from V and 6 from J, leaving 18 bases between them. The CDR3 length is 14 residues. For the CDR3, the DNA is TGCAGCGGGGCCGCGGACCTCTCTGCCGGGGAGCTGTTTTTT. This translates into CSGAADLSAGELFF.

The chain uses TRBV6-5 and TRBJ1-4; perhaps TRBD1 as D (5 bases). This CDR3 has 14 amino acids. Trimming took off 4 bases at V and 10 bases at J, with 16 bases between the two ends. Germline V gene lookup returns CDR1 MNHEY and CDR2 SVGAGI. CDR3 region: CASSSSGYDRKLFF. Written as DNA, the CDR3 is TGTGCCAGCAGTTCCAGTGGGTATGACAGAAAACTGTTTTTT.

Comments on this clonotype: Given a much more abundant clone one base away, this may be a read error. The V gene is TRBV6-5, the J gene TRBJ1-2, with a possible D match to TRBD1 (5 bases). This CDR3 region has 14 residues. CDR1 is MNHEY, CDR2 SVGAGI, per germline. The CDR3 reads CASSRLPRDYSYTF. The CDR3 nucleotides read TGTGCCAGCAGCCGACTACCCCGGGACTATAGCTACACCTTC.

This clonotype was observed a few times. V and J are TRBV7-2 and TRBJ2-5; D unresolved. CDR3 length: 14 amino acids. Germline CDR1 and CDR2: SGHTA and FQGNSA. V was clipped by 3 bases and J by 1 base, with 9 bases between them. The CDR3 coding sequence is TGTGCCAGCAGCTTGCAGGCGGCCCAAGAGACCCAGTACTTC. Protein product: CASSLQAAQETQYF.

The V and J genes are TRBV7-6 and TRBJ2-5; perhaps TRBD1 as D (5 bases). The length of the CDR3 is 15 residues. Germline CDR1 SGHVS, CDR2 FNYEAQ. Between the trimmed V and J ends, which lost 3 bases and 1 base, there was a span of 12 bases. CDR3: CASSFMPGPQETQYF. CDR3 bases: TGTGCCAGCAGCTTTATGCCAGGGCCCCAAGAGACCCAGTACTTC. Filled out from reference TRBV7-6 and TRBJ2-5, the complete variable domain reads GAGVSQSPRYKVTKRGQDVALRCDPISGHVSLYWYRQALGQGPEFLTYFNYEAQQDKSGLPNDRFSAERPEGSISTLTIQRTEQRDSAMYRCASSFMPGPQETQYFGPGTRLLVL.

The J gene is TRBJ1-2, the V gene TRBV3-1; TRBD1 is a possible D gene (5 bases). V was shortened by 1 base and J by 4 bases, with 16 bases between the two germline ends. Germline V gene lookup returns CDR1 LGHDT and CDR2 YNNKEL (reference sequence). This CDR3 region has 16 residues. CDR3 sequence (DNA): TGTGCCAGCAGCCAAGTCTTGGACACGCGCCTCTATGGCTACACCTTC. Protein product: CASSQVLDTRLYGYTF.

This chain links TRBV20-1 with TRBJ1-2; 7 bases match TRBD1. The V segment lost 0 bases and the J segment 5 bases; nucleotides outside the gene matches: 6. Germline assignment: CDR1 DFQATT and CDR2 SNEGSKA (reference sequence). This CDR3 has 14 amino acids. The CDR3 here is CSARDPGGYYGYTF. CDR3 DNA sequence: TGCAGTGCTAGAGACCCAGGGGGGTATTATGGCTACACCTTC.

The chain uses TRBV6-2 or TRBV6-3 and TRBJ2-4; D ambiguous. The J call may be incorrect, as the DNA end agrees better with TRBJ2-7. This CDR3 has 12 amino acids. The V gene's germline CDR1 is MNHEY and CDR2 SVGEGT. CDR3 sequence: CASSFEYYEQYF. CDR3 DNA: TGTGCCAGCAGTTTTGAGTACTACGAGCAGTACTTC.

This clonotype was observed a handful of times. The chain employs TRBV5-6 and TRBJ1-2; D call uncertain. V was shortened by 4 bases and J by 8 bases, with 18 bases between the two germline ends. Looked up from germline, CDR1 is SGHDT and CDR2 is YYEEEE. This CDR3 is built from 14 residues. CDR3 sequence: CASSPENWRRGYTF. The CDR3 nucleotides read TGTGCCAGCAGCCCGGAGAACTGGCGGCGAGGCTACACCTTC.

The CDR3 here is CASSQDGGDGETQYF. The CDR3 DNA is TGTGCCAGCAGCCAAGATGGCGGGGATGGAGAGACCCAGTACTTC. This chain uses TRBV4-2 with TRBJ2-5; tentative D call: TRBD2 (6 bases). Trimming removed 0 bases at V and 4 bases at J, with 12 bases between. This CDR3 spans 15 amino acids. CDR1 and CDR2 from the germline V gene are LGHNA and YNFKEQ.

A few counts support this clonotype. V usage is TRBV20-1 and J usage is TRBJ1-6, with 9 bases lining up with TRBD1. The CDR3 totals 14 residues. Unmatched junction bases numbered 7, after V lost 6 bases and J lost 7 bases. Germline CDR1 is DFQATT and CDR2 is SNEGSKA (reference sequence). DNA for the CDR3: TGCAGTGCCCGGACAGGGGCGCGGAATTCACCCCTCCACTTT. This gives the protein CSARTGARNSPLHF.

Written as DNA, the CDR3 is TGTGCCAGCAGCGTAGGCCCACTGATCTACGAGCAGTACTTC. It encodes CASSVGPLIYEQYF. The chain recombines TRBV9 with TRBJ2-4; D is unclear. The last part of the DNA fits TRBJ2-7 better; the J call may be wrong. CDR1 is SGDLS and CDR2 is YYNGEE in the germline V gene. This CDR3 spans 14 amino acids.

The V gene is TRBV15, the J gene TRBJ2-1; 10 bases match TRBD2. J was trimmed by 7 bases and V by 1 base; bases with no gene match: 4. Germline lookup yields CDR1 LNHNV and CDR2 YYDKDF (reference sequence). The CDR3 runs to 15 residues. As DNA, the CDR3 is TGTGCCACCAGCAGAGGACTAGCGGGTTCTAATGAGCAGTTCTTC. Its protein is CATSRGLAGSNEQFF.

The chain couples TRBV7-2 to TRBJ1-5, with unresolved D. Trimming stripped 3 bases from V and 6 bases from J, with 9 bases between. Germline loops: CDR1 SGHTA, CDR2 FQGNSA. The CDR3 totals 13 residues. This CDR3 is CASSLTRGQPQHF. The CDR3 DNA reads TGTGCCAGCAGCTTGACCCGGGGTCAGCCCCAGCATTTT.

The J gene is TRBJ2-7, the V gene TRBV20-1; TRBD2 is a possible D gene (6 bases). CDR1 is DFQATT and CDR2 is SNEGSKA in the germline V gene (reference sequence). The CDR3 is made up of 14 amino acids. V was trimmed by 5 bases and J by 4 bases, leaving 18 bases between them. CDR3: CSAPPSGLLYEQYF. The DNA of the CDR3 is TGCAGTGCTCCCCCCTCGGGACTCCTTTACGAGCAGTACTTC.

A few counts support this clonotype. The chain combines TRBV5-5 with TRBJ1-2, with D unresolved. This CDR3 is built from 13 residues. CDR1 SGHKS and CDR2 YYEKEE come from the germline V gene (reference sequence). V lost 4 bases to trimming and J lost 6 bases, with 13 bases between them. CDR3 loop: CASSVRPVDGYTF. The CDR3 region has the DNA TGTGCCAGCAGCGTGCGACCCGTTGATGGCTACACCTTC.